Below are 23 T cell receptor beta chains sequenced from a single sample in a study of CD8 T cells in ankylosing spondylitis. One entry per CDR3 protein, called by TCRdb with MiXCR from the 5' RACE reads. The sample holds about 240,000 distinct CDR3 sequences, 7.5% to 9.5% seen once. Sequencing was performed on blood, either unsorted or a sorted T cell fraction (not recorded which). The source is a female donor with ankylosing spondylitis or in good health (not recorded which).

The rearrangement joins TRBV18 to TRBJ1-1; no firm D call. The V gene lost 3 bases and the J gene lost 2 bases, with 16 bases spanning the gap. Germline-derived CDR1 and CDR2 are KGHSH and LQKENI. The CDR3 runs 16 residues. The CDR3 here is CASSPERRRLNTEAFF. In nucleotides, the CDR3 is TGTGCCAGCTCACCGGAAAGGAGACGATTAAACACTGAAGCTTTCTTT.

This clonotype was seen a few times. The V and J genes are TRBV20-1 and TRBJ2-3; TRBD2 matches 11 bases. The CDR3 sequence is 15 residues long. J was trimmed by 0 bases and V by 6 bases; bases with no gene match: 5. Germline assignment: CDR1 DFQATT and CDR2 SNEGSKA (reference sequence). The CDR3 coding sequence is TGCAGTGCCCTTGGACTAGCGGGTAGCACAGATACGCAGTATTTT. Encoded protein: CSALGLAGSTDTQYF.

This clonotype was observed at least ten times. The V and J genes are TRBV10-3 and TRBJ1-2; TRBD1 might be the D (6 bases). The CDR3 runs to 16 residues. Germline V gene lookup returns CDR1 ENHRY and CDR2 SYGVKD. V shed 5 bases and J shed 4 bases, with 20 bases lying between them. CDR3 coding DNA: TGTGCCATCAGTCGTGGTCCAAACAGGGCGCGCTATGGCTACACCTTC. It codes for CAISRGPNRARYGYTF.

This clonotype was observed at least ten times. The gene calls are TRBV9 and TRBJ2-1, with TRBD2 matching 12 bases. This CDR3 is built from 16 residues. Germline V CDR1 and CDR2: SGDLS, YYNGEE. Trimming cost V 4 bases and J 6 bases; bases outside gene matches: 8. CDR3: CASSPGGLAGINEQFF. The CDR3, as DNA: TGTGCCAGCAGCCCCGGTGGACTAGCGGGAATCAATGAGCAGTTCTTC.

This clonotype was seen at least ten times. V usage is TRBV7-2 and J usage is TRBJ1-2; D unclear. Trimming stripped 4 bases from V and 4 bases from J, with 10 bases between. Germline values: CDR1 SGHTA, CDR2 FQGNSA. This CDR3 comprises 13 residues. The CDR3 coding sequence is TGTGCCAGCAGCTCCTTGCGGGGCTATGGCTACACCTTC. Its protein product is CASSSLRGYGYTF. The full variable domain, its missing parts supplied by reference TRBV7-2 and TRBJ1-2, is GAGVSQSPSNKVTEKGKDVELRCDPISGHTALYWYRQSLGQGLEFLIYFQGNSAPDKSGLPSDRFSAERTGGSVSTLTIQRTQQEDSAVYLCASSSLRGYGYTFGSGTRLTVV.

V gene TRBV7-3 combines with J gene TRBJ1-1, with D perhaps matching TRBD1 (5 bases). Trimming shortened V by 1 base and J by 1 base, and 10 bases separated the two germline ends. This CDR3 has 15 residues. Germline V gene lookup returns CDR1 SGHTA and CDR2 FQGTGA. CDR3 nucleotides: TGTGCCAGCAGCTTAAATCCAGGGTGGAACACTGAAGCTTTCTTT. The encoded protein is CASSLNPGWNTEAFF. Filled out from reference TRBV7-3 and TRBJ1-1, the complete variable domain reads GAGVSQTPSNKVTEKGKYVELRCDPISGHTALYWYRQSLGQGPEFLIYFQGTGAADDSGLPNDRFFAVRPEGSVSTLKIQRTERGDSAVYLCASSLNPGWNTEAFFGQGTRLTVV.

The chain recombines TRBV28 with TRBJ2-7; D perhaps matches TRBD2 (6 bases). The CDR3 contains 16 residues. V was clipped by 6 bases and J by 1 base, with 19 bases between them. The germline gives CDR1 MDHEN, CDR2 SYDVKM. The CDR3 region has the DNA TGTGCCAGCAGCCCCCTCGACGGGAGAAGATCCTACGAGCAGTACTTC. It is translated as CASSPLDGRRSYEQYF.

This clonotype appeared many times. V and J are TRBV20-1 and TRBJ2-1; TRBD2 aligns across 7 bases. The CDR3 extends over 16 amino acids. Germline V gene lookup returns CDR1 DFQATT and CDR2 SNEGSKA (reference sequence). With 2 bases clipped from V and 4 bases from J, the junction kept 11 bases outside the gene matches. CDR3 protein: CSARLPGGRAYNEQFF. For the CDR3, the DNA is TGCAGTGCTAGACTACCTGGTGGGAGGGCTTACAATGAGCAGTTCTTC.

Many counts were recorded for this clonotype. This chain uses TRBV5-5 with TRBJ1-2; 9 bases match TRBD1. The CDR3 runs 13 residues. The junction had 4 bases not matched to a gene; V was cut back by 1 base and J by 9 bases. The germline V gene has CDR1 SGHKS and CDR2 YYEKEE (reference sequence). CDR3 coding DNA: TGTGCCAGCAGCTTGTGGACAGGGGAGAGCTACACCTTC. Amino acid sequence: CASSLWTGESYTF.

This clonotype was observed a few times. The chain joins TRBV4-3 to TRBJ2-7, with 11 bases lining up with TRBD1. Germline V gene sequence: CDR1 LGHNA, CDR2 YSLEER. After removal of 4 bases from V and 2 bases from J, the junction contained 4 bases not matched to a gene. The CDR3 sequence is 15 residues long. DNA for the CDR3: TGCGCCAGCAGCCTTTCGGACAGGGGGCCCTACGAGCAGTACTTC. Translating gives CASSLSDRGPYEQYF.

This clonotype was counted many times. The CDR3 region is CSVEQGGEPQHF. For the CDR3, the DNA is TGCAGCGTTGAACAGGGCGGGGAGCCCCAGCATTTT. The genes are TRBV29-1 and TRBJ1-5; D is possibly TRBD1 (5 bases). This CDR3 spans 12 amino acids. V lost 2 bases to trimming and J lost 8 bases, with 10 bases between them. CDR1 is SQVTM and CDR2 is ANQGSEA in the germline V gene.

This clonotype has a count of ten or more. The chain couples TRBV20-1 to TRBJ2-3, with D possibly matching TRBD2 (7 bases). This CDR3 contains 15 residues. Per the germline V gene, CDR1 is DFQATT and CDR2 is SNEGSKA (reference sequence). Trimming stripped 1 base from V and 3 bases from J, with 14 bases between. CDR3 region: CSARGGGFGTDTQYF. Written as DNA, the CDR3 is TGCAGTGCTAGAGGGGGGGGCTTTGGGACAGATACGCAGTATTTT.

The sample holds many counts of this clonotype. The genes are TRBV29-1 and TRBJ2-1; 8 bases are shared with TRBD2. CDR3 size: 13 residues. Germline-derived CDR1 and CDR2 are SQVTM and ANQGSEA. V was clipped by 4 bases and J by 7 bases; unmatched bases: 6. CDR3 sequence: CSVAIGGGNEQFF. CDR3 nucleotides: TGCAGCGTTGCTATCGGGGGGGGGAATGAGCAGTTCTTC.

In its sample, this clonotype was seen many times. The chain links TRBV29-1 to TRBJ1-1; 8 nucleotides agree with TRBD1. Germline CDR1 and CDR2: SQVTM and ANQGSEA. The CDR3 runs to 9 residues. V dropped 7 bases and J dropped 13; count of bases not matched to a gene: 5. The CDR3 sequence: CSAGQDGFF. The CDR3 DNA reads as TGCAGCGCGGGACAGGACGGTTTCTTT.

This clonotype was detected ten times or more. The chain links TRBV29-1 to TRBJ2-3; no clear D. The CDR3 loop spans 13 amino acids. Per germline, CDR1 SQVTM and CDR2 ANQGSEA. Trimming cost V 7 bases and J 2 bases, with 13 bases left between them. As DNA, the CDR3 is TGCAGCGCCCAGACTGGAAACACAGATACGCAGTATTTT. It codes for CSAQTGNTDTQYF.

This clonotype was picked up many times. The chain carries TRBV20-1 and TRBJ2-3, with 10 positions matching TRBD2. CDR3 size: 14 residues. V was pared by 3 bases and J by 5 bases, with 5 bases of the junction left unmatched. CDR1 is DFQATT and CDR2 is SNEGSKA in the germline V gene (reference sequence). This CDR3 is CSARILAGVDTQYF. CDR3 in DNA: TGCAGTGCTAGGATCCTAGCGGGAGTAGATACGCAGTATTTT.

The chain is built from TRBV20-1 and TRBJ2-7, with 12 bases lining up with TRBD1. This CDR3 comprises 15 residues. V gave up 5 bases and J gave up 5 bases; unmatched junction bases: 10. The V gene's germline CDR1 is DFQATT and CDR2 SNEGSKA (reference sequence). The DNA for the CDR3 is TGCAGTGCTGACCGGTTCGGGACAGGGGGCAACGAGCAGTACTTC. It codes for CSADRFGTGGNEQYF.

This clonotype was recorded at least ten times. J is TRBJ2-1 and V is TRBV29-1; 7 bases fit TRBD2. The V and J ends lost 2 bases and 3 bases, in that order; junction bases with no gene match: 7. CDR3 length equals 15 residues. Germline V gene data show CDR1 as SQVTM and CDR2 as ANQGSEA. CDR3 coding DNA: TGCAGCGTTGAAAGGCCCCTAGCGGTCTACAATGAGCAGTTCTTC. Translation: CSVERPLAVYNEQFF.

On this clonotype itself: An end of the junction differs from the germline gene, which may be a read error. The rearrangement links TRBV6-2 or TRBV6-3 to TRBJ2-7; D is unclear. CDR3 length: 12 amino acids. From germline, CDR1 is MNHEY and CDR2 SVGEGT. The CDR3 sequence: CAGSRTVFEQYF. The CDR3 nucleotides are TGTGCCGGCAGTCGGACGGTTTTTGAGCAGTACTTC.

This clonotype showed up many times. The chain carries TRBV20-1 and TRBJ2-1; the D gene is possibly TRBD2 (6 bases). CDR1 is DFQATT, CDR2 SNEGSKA, per germline (reference sequence). There are 15 residues in the CDR3. The V end lost 3 bases, the J end lost 0 bases, and 12 bases lay between the germline ends. As DNA, the CDR3 is TGCAGTGCTAGGGGACGGGGAGGCTCCTACAATGAGCAGTTCTTC. It translates to CSARGRGGSYNEQFF.

This clonotype was seen repeatedly, ten times or more. The chain is built from TRBV7-8 and TRBJ1-5, with a possible D match to TRBD1 (5 bases). Trimming cost V 5 bases and J 7 bases, with 12 bases left between them. The CDR3 is made up of 13 amino acids. Germline V gives CDR1 SGHVS, CDR2 FQNEAQ. The CDR3 loop reads CASSVSREQPQHF. The CDR3 DNA sequence: TGTGCCAGCAGCGTTTCCAGGGAGCAGCCCCAGCATTTT.

This clonotype appeared many times. The rearrangement uses TRBV4-1 and TRBJ2-7; D call uncertain. The CDR3 runs 14 residues. V was trimmed by 4 bases and J by 5 bases, leaving 15 bases between them. CDR1 MGHRA and CDR2 YSYEKL come from the germline V gene. The CDR3 region has the DNA TGCGCCAGCAGCCCCTACCCGGGTACCCACGAGCAGTACTTC. This gives the protein CASSPYPGTHEQYF.

This clonotype was recorded at least ten times. V is TRBV20-1 and J is TRBJ2-1; 8 positions agree with TRBD2. The CDR3 extends over 15 amino acids. The V gene end was trimmed by 1 base and the J gene end by 7 bases; junction bases not matched to a gene: 9. Germline V gene lookup returns CDR1 DFQATT and CDR2 SNEGSKA (reference sequence). CDR3 coding DNA: TGCAGTGCTAGAGCCGGGGGGGGAGTTTTTAATGAGCAGTTCTTC. Translated: CSARAGGGVFNEQFF.